This T cell receptor (beta chain) is drawn from a study of CD8+CD57+ T cells in acquired aplastic anemia. Study as a whole: Sorted CD4+ and CD8+ cell DNA averaged roughly 3.2 ug. An average of about 10.8 million reads for CD4+ cells was obtained from healthy donors. Study-wide points: Approximately 30 CD8+ CDR3 sequences were shared between patients and controls. Patients showed no significant difference from controls in CD8+ Simpson's diversity.

Only one count was recorded for this clonotype. Its target is not known. Genomic DNA acted as the template from which TCR beta VDJ combination and CDR3 sequence profiling were carried out. TCRdb used MiXCR to reprocess the reads, holding one entry per CDR3 protein. The sample lists 95,000 to 120,000 distinct CDR3 sequences, around half occurring once. V was shortened by 6 bases and J by 0 bases, with 11 bases between the two germline ends. This CDR3 spans 13 amino acids. CDR1 is SQVTM, CDR2 ANQGSEA, per germline. V is TRBV29-1 and J is TRBJ1-1; D possibly corresponds to TRBD1 (6 bases). The source of this sequence is a human donor in good health, serving as a control. Sequenced: sorted CD4+, CD8+, or CD8+CD57+ T cells (not recorded which) from PBMCs. The chain's CDR3 is CSVTDRLNTEAFF. The CDR3 DNA reads TGCAGCGTGACAGACAGGCTGAACACTGAAGCTTTCTTT.